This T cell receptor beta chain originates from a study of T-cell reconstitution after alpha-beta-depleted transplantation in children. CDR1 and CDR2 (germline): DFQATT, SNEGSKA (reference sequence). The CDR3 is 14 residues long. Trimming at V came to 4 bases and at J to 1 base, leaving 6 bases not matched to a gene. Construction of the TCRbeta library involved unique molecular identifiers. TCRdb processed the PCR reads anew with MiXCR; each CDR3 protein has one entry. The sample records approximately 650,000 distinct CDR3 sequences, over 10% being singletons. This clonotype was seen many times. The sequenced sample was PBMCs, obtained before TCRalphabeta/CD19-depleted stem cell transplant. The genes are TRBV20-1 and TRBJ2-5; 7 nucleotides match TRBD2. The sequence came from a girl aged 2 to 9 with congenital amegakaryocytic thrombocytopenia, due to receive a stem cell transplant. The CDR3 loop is CSANTGGAQETQYF. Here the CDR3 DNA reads TGCAGTGCTAATACGGGAGGAGCCCAAGAGACCCAGTACTTC.